This record looks at one TCR beta chain sequence and its context. The sample holds many counts of this clonotype. Its antigen remains unidentified. Per-base qualities were not stored, and no clone one base away is much larger. The sample originates from a study of human T cells and chemical hapten exposure (dated by TCRdb to the early 2020s). About the investigation overall: For sensitization, 2% DPC in acetone was applied to an approximately 2 cm by approximately 2 cm area of upper inner arm skin. Weekly therapeutic DPC doses were additionally applied to the scalp of patients throughout the roughly 23-week study period. Libraries were combined into a pool for sequencing, and differences in TCR yield between samples came mainly from small differences in library volumes within the pool. Blood samples were taken from patients before sensitization (week 0) and at 2, 6 and about 24 weeks after DPC sensitization. The study tracked peripheral blood TCR repertoire changes in vivo during primary and secondary sensitization to the hapten diphenylcyclopropenone (DPC) in alopecia patients. Alopecia areata with under or over 50% scalp involvement, alopecia totalis and alopecia universalis were represented in the patient cohort, which was mostly female. Patch testing was done on the upper back using Finn chambers containing 0.01% DPC, and results were scored after 6 days according to International Contact Dermatitis Research Group standards. About 28 alopecia patients gave blood for TCR sequencing at one to four time points (pre-sensitization, 2, 6 and 24 weeks). On the study overall, not on this receptor specifically: After repeated subsampling, changes were observed in the strength of the expansion versus patch-test correlation and in the threshold at which the correlation became significant. Because all patients had alopecia, a presumed autoimmune disease, the immune response of the patients might differ from that of healthy individuals. Expanded TCRs formed significantly more large CDR3 similarity clusters than pre-sensitization or healthy control sets, consistent with antigen-driven responses. The number of TCRs above 1 in 1000 frequency did not change with DPC sensitization; there was no evidence of global repertoire structure alterations. The number of PT1 expanded TCRs positively correlated with patch test score, significant at thresholds 8, 16 and 32 but not 4.

This specimen's time point label, interpreted: patch test 2, 6 weeks after DPC sensitization. This sample's treatment or condition label indicates: therapeutic diphenylcyclopropenone sensitization with weekly scalp DPC. At each patch-test visit, blood was drawn before the patch test was applied. Patients were considered eligible if aged 18 to 70, diagnosed with alopecia and deemed suitable for DPC therapy, and patients were excluded if pregnant. Unfractionated whole blood was collected in Tempus Blood RNA tubes, and total RNA was extracted from that blood. Library construction relied on RACE. Sequencing used a NextSeq 500. During library preparation, unique molecular identifiers were attached to individual cDNA molecules so that TCRs could be counted quantitatively and reproducibly. Each blood RNA sample was used to sequence both TCR alpha and TCR beta chains. Turning to the authors' computational methods: A median of roughly 98,000 TCRs per sample was observed, with a range of 23,224 to 690,600. V, J and CDR3 annotation of the TCR reads was carried out using the Decombinator software suite. Every sample was subsampled to the same number of TCRs (28,000) for the PS versus PT1 abundance plots. Expanded TCRs were defined as absent before sensitization and observed at least eight times at the 2-week time point. TCRdb cleaned the public reads at Q25 with fastp, built clones with MiXCR and kept in-frame beta chains. Here each entry gathers all rows of one CDR3 protein and keeps the most common genes and DNA. The V and J calls shown here were made by TCRdb, not taken from the authors' results. In this sample the table shows tens of thousands of distinct CDR3 sequences, 6.6% of which occur a single time. The top ten clonotypes cover approximately 1.2% of the sample.

From the cysteine through the phenylalanine, the CDR3 covers 14 amino acids. Just CDR3 DNA is preserved here, 42 bases in frame from base 1. As encoded in the germline V gene, CDR1 is MNHNS while CDR2 is SASEGT. The junction shows trimming of 7 bases on V and 2 bases on J, and the gene matches do not reach 5 bases of it. The V and J segments used are TRBV6-1 and TRBJ1-1, and 9 bases in between align with TRBD1. This receptor was obtained from a woman aged 25 to 39 with alopecia areata. Some clones in this sample may be carry-over from other donors' samples. This specimen consisted of whole blood, obtained in connection with sensitization to the hapten diphenylcyclopropenone (DPC). The nucleotide sequence is TGTGCCAGCATCTTGGACAGGGGAAACACTGAAGCTTTCTTT. Translated, it reads CASILDRGNTEAFF.